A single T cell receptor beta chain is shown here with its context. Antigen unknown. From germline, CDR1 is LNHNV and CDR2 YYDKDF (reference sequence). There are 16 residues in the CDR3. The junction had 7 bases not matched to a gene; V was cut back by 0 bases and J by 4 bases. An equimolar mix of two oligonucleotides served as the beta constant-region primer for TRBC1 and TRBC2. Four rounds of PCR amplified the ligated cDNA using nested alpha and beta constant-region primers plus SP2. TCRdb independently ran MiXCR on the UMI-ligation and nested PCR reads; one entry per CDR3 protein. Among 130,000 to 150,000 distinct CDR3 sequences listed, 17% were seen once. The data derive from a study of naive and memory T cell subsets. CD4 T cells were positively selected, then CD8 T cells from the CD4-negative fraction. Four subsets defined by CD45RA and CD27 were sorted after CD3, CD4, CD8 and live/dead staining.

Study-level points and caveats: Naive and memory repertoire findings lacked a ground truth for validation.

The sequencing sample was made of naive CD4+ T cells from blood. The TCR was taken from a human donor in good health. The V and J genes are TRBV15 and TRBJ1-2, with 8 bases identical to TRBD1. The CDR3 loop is CATSRDRAGGVYGYTF. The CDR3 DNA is TGTGCCACCAGCAGAGATAGGGCAGGGGGCGTCTATGGCTACACCTTC.